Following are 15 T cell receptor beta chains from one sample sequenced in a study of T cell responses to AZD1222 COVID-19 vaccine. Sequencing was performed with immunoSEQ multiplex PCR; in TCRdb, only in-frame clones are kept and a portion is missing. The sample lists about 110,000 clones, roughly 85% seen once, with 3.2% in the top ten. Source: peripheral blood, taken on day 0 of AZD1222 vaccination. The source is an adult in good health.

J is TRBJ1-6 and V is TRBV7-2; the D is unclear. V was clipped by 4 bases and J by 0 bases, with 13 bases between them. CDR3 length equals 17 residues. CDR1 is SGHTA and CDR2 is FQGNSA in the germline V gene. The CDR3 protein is CASSSRHTPSYNSPLHF. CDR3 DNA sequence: TGTGCCAGCAGCTCTAGACACACACCCTCCTATAATTCACCCCTCCACTTT.

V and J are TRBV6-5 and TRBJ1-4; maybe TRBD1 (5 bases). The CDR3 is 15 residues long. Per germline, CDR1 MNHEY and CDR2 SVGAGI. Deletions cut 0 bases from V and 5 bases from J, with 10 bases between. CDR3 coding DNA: TGTGCCAGCAGTTACTCGACGGGGCAAAATGAAAAACTGTTTTTT. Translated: CASSYSTGQNEKLFF.

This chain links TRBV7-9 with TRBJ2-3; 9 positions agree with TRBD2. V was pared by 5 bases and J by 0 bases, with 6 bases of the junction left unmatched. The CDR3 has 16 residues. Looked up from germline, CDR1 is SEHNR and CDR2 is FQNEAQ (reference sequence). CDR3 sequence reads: CASSQASGISTDTQYF. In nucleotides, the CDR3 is TGTGCCAGCAGCCAAGCTAGCGGGATTAGCACAGATACGCAGTATTTT.

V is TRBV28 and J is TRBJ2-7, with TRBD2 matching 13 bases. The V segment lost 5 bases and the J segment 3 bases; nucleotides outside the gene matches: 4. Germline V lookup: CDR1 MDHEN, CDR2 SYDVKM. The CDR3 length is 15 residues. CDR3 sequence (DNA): TGTGCCAGCAGTACACGGACTAGCGGGGGCTACGAGCAGTACTTC. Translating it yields CASSTRTSGGYEQYF.

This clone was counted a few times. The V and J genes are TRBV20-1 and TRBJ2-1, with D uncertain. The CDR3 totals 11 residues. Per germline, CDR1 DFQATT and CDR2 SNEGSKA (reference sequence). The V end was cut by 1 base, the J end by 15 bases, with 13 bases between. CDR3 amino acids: CSARVGRSGFF. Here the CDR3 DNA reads TGCAGTGCTAGAGTGGGCAGGTCGGGGTTCTTC.

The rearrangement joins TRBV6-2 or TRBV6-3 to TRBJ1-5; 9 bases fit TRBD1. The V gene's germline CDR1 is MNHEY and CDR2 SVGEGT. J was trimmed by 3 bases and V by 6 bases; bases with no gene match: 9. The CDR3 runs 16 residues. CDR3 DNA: TGTGCCAGCAGCCGGGGGACAGGGATGAACAATCAGCCCCAGCATTTT. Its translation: CASSRGTGMNNQPQHF.

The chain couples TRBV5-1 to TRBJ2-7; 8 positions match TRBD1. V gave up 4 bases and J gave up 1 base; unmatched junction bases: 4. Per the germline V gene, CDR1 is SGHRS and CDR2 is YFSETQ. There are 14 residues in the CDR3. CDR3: CASSSDRGSYEQYF. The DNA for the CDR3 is TGCGCCAGCAGCAGCGACAGGGGTTCCTACGAGCAGTACTTC.

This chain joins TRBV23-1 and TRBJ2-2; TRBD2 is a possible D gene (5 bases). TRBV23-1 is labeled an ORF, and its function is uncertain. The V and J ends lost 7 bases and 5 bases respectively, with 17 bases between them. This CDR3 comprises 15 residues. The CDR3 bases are TGCGCCAGCAATCCAGAACGGGGAACGACCGGGGAGCTGTTTTTT. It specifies CASNPERGTTGELFF.

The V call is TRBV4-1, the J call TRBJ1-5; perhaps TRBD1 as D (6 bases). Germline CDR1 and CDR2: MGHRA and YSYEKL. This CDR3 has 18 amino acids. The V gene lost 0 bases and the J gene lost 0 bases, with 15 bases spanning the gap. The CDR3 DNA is TGCGCCAGCAGCCAAGATACGGGGGGGGCGCATAGCAATCAGCCCCAGCATTTT. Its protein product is CASSQDTGGAHSNQPQHF.

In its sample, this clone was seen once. This CDR3 is CATRRRSYEQYF. CDR3 bases: TGTGCCACCAGGCGGCGTTCCTACGAGCAGTACTTC. V and J are TRBV28 and TRBJ2-7, with no clear D. Trimming removed 10 bases at V and 1 base at J, with 11 bases between. The CDR3 runs 12 residues. Germline V gene data show CDR1 as MDHEN and CDR2 as SYDVKM. Variable domain in full (rest from reference TRBV28 and TRBJ2-7): DVKVTQSSRYLVKRTGEKVFLECVQDMDHENMFWYRQDPGLGLRLIYFSYDVKMKEKGDIPEGYSVSREKKERFSLILESASTNQTSMYLCATRRRSYEQYFGPGTRLTVT.

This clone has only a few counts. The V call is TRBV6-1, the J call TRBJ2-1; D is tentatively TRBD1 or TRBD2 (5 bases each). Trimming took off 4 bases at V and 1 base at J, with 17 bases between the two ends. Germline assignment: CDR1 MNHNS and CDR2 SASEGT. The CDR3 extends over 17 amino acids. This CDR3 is CASSAPGTVASYNEQFF. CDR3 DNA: TGTGCCAGCAGTGCCCCCGGGACCGTGGCGTCCTACAATGAGCAGTTCTTC.

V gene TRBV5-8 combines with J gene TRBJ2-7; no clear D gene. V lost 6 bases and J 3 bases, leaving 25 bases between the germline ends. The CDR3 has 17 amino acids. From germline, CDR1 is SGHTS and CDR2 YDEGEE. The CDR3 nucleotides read TGTGCCAGCACCACATTGCCCTTTAGAGACTCTTACTACGAGCAGTACTTC. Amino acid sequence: CASTTLPFRDSYYEQYF.

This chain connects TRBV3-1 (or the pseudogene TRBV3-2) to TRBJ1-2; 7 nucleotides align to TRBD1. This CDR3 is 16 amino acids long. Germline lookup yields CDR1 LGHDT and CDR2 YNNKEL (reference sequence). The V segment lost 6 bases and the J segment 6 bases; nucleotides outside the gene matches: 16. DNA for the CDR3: TGTGCCAGCAGTCAGAATTCGGGAGGGGGCGTAAATGGCTACACCTTC. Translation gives CASSQNSGGGVNGYTF.

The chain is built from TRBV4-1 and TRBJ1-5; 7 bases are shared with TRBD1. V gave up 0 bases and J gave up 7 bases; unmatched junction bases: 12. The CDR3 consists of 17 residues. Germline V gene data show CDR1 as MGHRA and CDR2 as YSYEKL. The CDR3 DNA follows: TGCGCCAGCAGCCAAGAGTCCGACAGGGTACGGGGCCAGCCCCAGCATTTT. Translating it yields CASSQESDRVRGQPQHF.

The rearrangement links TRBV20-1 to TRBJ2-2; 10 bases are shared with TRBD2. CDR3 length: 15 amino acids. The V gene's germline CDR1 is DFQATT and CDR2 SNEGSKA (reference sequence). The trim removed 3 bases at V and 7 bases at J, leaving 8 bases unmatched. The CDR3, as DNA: TGCAGTGCTAGTTACAGAGCGGGAGGGTACGGGGAGCTGTTTTTT. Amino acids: CSASYRAGGYGELFF.